This TCR beta chain was recorded in a study of blood T cell repertoires in COVID-19. The table lists this clone with a few counts. The germline gives CDR1 LNHDA, CDR2 SQIVND (reference sequence). J gave up 1 base and V 5 bases, and 2 bases lay outside the gene matches. This CDR3 has 14 amino acids. Sequencing was performed with immunoSEQ multiplex PCR; in TCRdb, only in-frame clones are kept and a portion is missing. The table has approximately 300,000 clones, 75% to 90% seen once. The chain combines TRBV19 with TRBJ2-5, with 9 positions matching TRBD1. Sequenced sample: PBMCs or T cells enriched from blood (not recorded which). The clonotype was recovered from a man between 60 and 75 years old who had recovered from COVID-19. The CDR3 coding sequence is TGTGCCAGTAGTCAACAGGGGGCCCAAGAGACCCAGTACTTC. Its translation is CASSQQGAQETQYF.